A selection of T cell receptor beta chains follows, all from one sample in a study of shared clonotypes between healthy human individuals. Produced via immunoSEQ multiplex PCR; TCRdb's table is partial and in-frame only. The sample yields around 510,000 clones, about 96% seen once. Sequencing was carried out using naive CD4+ T cells sorted from blood. These receptors all stem from a woman younger than 45 in good health. Each CDR3 is given with its conserved first and last residue. Fields, in order: V gene, D gene, J gene, clone size, CDR3 protein, CDR3 DNA. D genes are given only for firm matches. Not all rows give a size; the values are once, few, many and, for expanded clones, a class.

TRBV6-6,TRBD1,TRBJ1-2,-,CASSTGQVNYGYTF,TGTGCCAGCAGCACAGGACAGGTTAACTATGGCTACACCTTC
TRBV5-6,TRBD1,TRBJ2-5,-,CASRSLTGGAGKETQYF,TGTGCCAGCAGGTCGCTAACAGGGGGCGCGGGGAAAGAGACCCAGTACTTC
TRBV7-3,TRBD2,TRBJ2-1,-,CASSPMGVAGGGEQFF,TGTGCCAGCAGCCCAATGGGGGTAGCGGGAGGAGGTGAGCAGTTCTTC
TRBV18,-,TRBJ1-3,few,CASSRVTDTIYF,TGTGCCAGCTCACGGGTCACAGACACCATATATTTT
TRBV5-4,TRBD2,TRBJ2-1,-,CASSQGLAGLNEQFF,TGTGCCAGCAGCCAGGGACTAGCAGGCCTCAATGAGCAGTTCTTC
TRBV10-1,-,TRBJ2-5,-,CASSPRGGGSQYF,TGCGCCAGCAGCCCTAGGGGCGGTGGATCCCAGTACTTC
TRBV11-2,TRBD2,TRBJ2-5,-,CASSLGGGEETQYF,TGTGCCAGCAGCTTAGGGGGAGGGGAAGAGACCCAGTACTTC
TRBV5-6,TRBD2,TRBJ2-3,-,CASSLAGGVADTQYF,TGTGCCAGCAGCTTGGCGGGAGGGGTGGCAGATACGCAGTATTTT
TRBV6-5,-,TRBJ1-1,-,CASSYEVNTEAFF,TGTGCCAGCAGTTACGAGGTGAACACTGAAGCTTTCTTT
TRBV7-3,-,TRBJ2-1,-,CASSPTPGGEQFF,TGTGCCAGCAGCCCGACGCCCGGCGGTGAGCAGTTCTTC
TRBV7-7,TRBD2,TRBJ2-5,-,CASSLGLAGVQETQYF,TGTGCCAGCAGCTTAGGACTAGCGGGGGTACAAGAGACCCAGTACTTC
TRBV6-6,-,TRBJ2-3,-,CASSYPSDRTDTQYF,TGTGCCAGCAGTTACCCCTCTGACCGCACAGATACGCAGTATTTT
TRBV2,TRBD1,TRBJ1-4,-,CASSPDRGRKLFF,TGTGCCAGCAGTCCCGACAGGGGACGGAAACTGTTTTTT
TRBV16,-,TRBJ2-1,-,CASSQSRQGGNNEQFF,TGTGCCAGCAGCCAATCGAGGCAGGGGGGTAACAATGAGCAGTTCTTC
TRBV7-9,-,TRBJ1-2,-,CASSQGQNYGYTF,TGTGCCAGCAGCCAGGGACAAAACTATGGCTACACCTTC
TRBV27,TRBD1,TRBJ1-1,-,CASSPDRANTEAFF,TGTGCCAGCAGTCCGGACAGGGCGAACACTGAAGCTTTCTTT
TRBV30,-,TRBJ2-7,-,CACSGGSSYEQYF,TGTGCCTGCTCGGGCGGGTCCTCCTACGAGCAGTACTTC
TRBV28,-,TRBJ2-7,-,CAVGGFGYEQYF,TGTGCCGTAGGGGGGTTCGGGTACGAGCAGTACTTC
TRBV7-2,-,TRBJ2-7,-,CASTPYAGYEQYF,TGTGCCAGCACCCCATACGCCGGCTACGAGCAGTACTTC
TRBV28,-,TRBJ2-7,-,CASRDYQWEQYF,TGTGCCAGCAGGGACTATCAGTGGGAGCAGTACTTC
TRBV5-1,-,TRBJ1-3,-,CASSLGGSFLSGNTIYF,TGCGCCAGCAGCTTGGGGGGGAGTTTCTTATCTGGAAACACCATATATTTT
TRBV5-1,TRBD2,TRBJ2-1,-,CASSLGDYYYNEQFF,TGCGCCAGCAGCTTAGGGGACTACTACTACAATGAGCAGTTCTTC
TRBV5-1,-,TRBJ1-4,-,CASSGGRTFEKLFF,TGCGCCAGCAGCGGGGGTCGGACATTTGAAAAACTGTTTTTT
TRBV7-9,TRBD1,TRBJ1-3,-,CASSLTGDLGGNTIYF,TGTGCCAGCAGCTTGACAGGGGATCTGGGGGGAAACACCATATATTTT
TRBV27,-,TRBJ2-7,-,CASKVRPAAEQYF,TGTGCCAGCAAGGTCAGGCCCGCTGCGGAGCAGTACTTC
TRBV29-1,-,TRBJ2-7,-,CSVSPRLGTYEQYF,TGCAGCGTTTCTCCCCGACTAGGTACCTACGAGCAGTACTTC
TRBV6-4,TRBD1,TRBJ2-7,-,CASSRGQYYEQYF,TGTGCCAGCAGTAGGGGACAGTACTACGAGCAGTACTTC
TRBV5-1,-,TRBJ2-3,-,CASSPAGLGADTQYF,TGCGCCAGCAGCCCGGCGGGGTTAGGAGCAGATACGCAGTATTTT
TRBV30,TRBD2,TRBJ2-5,-,CAWNLGWVAGGQETQYF,TGTGCCTGGAATCTGGGGTGGGTAGCGGGGGGCCAAGAGACCCAGTACTTC
TRBV6-6,-,TRBJ2-7,-,CASSQRLVSYEQYF,TGTGCCAGCAGTCAAAGACTAGTCTCCTACGAGCAGTACTTC
TRBV12-5,-,TRBJ2-1,-,CASGSHNNEQFF,TGTGCTAGTGGTTCGCACAACAATGAGCAGTTCTTC
TRBV23-1,-,TRBJ2-3,-,CASSRWFSTDTQYF,TGCGCCAGCAGTCGTTGGTTTAGCACAGATACGCAGTATTTT
TRBV5-8,-,TRBJ2-3,-,CASSRDFTDTQYF,TGTGCCAGCAGCCGGGACTTCACAGATACGCAGTATTTT
TRBV2,-,TRBJ2-1,-,CASSEFSLAENEQFF,TGTGCCAGCAGTGAATTCAGCCTAGCAGAGAATGAGCAGTTCTTC
TRBV2,-,TRBJ1-1,-,CATTRAPGGAFF,TGTGCCACTACACGGGCCCCTGGAGGAGCTTTCTTT
TRBV6-5,-,TRBJ1-1,-,CASSSTEGWNTEAFF,TGTGCCAGCAGTTCGACAGAAGGTTGGAACACTGAAGCTTTCTTT
TRBV5-1,TRBD2,TRBJ2-1,-,CASSLDASGIGNEQFF,TGCGCCAGCAGCTTGGATGCTAGCGGGATCGGCAATGAGCAGTTCTTC